This TCR beta chain was recovered during a study of shared clonotypes between healthy human individuals. Study background: CD8 memory received one plate per donor, CD8 naive two, CD4 memory three and CD4 naive three.

Terminally differentiated effector memory CD45RA+ cells were excluded by CCR7 positive selection of CD45RO-negative cells. Study findings and constraints: Naive subsets generally exceeded memory subsets in estimated richness. Generation of non-shared clonotypes was less probable than generation of clonotypes shared by all four donors.

V lost 0 bases to trimming and J lost 1 base, with 4 bases between them. The germline gives CDR1 ENHRY, CDR2 SYGVKD. The CDR3 loop spans 13 amino acids. Each cell subset's genomic DNA was divided evenly among several immunoSEQ plates. Data came from immunoSEQ multiplex PCR; TCRdb stores just in-frame clones and leaves some out. The sample comprises 2 million to 2.5 million clones, 85% to 95% of which are singletons, and about 1.1% rests with the top ten. Details on this clone: Its target is unknown. The same CDR3 can be traced to other DNA sequences in this sample.

V and J are TRBV10-3 and TRBJ2-7; D not resolved. The source is a man between 18 and 29 years old in good health. The sample consisted of naive CD8+ T cells sorted from blood. The CDR3 protein is CAISESDSYEQYF. Written as DNA, the CDR3 is TGTGCCATCAGTGAGTCAGATTCCTACGAGCAGTACTTC.